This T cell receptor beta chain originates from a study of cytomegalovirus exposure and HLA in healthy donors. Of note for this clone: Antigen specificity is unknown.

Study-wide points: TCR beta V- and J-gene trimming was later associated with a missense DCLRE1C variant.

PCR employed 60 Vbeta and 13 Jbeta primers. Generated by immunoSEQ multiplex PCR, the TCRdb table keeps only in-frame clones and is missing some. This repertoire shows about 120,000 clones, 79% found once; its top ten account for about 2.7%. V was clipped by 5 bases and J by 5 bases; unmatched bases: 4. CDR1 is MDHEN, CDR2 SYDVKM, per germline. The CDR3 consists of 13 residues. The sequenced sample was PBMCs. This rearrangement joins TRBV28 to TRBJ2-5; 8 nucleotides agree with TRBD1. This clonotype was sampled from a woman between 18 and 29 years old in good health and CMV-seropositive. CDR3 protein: CASSVQGDETQYF. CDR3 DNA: TGTGCCAGCAGTGTACAGGGGGACGAGACCCAGTACTTC.